One TCR beta chain is described in this entry. J gave up 8 bases and V 0 bases, and 6 bases lay outside the gene matches. CDR1 SQVTM and CDR2 ANQGSEA come from the germline V gene. The CDR3 totals 13 residues. This specimen comes from a study of cytomegalovirus exposure and HLA in healthy donors. With 60 Vbeta and 13 Jbeta primers, the PCR was carried out. Data came from immunoSEQ multiplex PCR; TCRdb stores just in-frame clones and leaves some out. The sample's table shows some 20,000 clones. The V gene is TRBV29-1, the J gene TRBJ1-2; 7 bases agree with TRBD1. The specimen sequenced was PBMCs. The clonotype comes from a man in his 60s in good health and CMV-seropositive. The CDR3 DNA is TGCAGCGTTGAAGAAGACAGGGAAGGGGGCTACACCTTC. It encodes CSVEEDREGGYTF.